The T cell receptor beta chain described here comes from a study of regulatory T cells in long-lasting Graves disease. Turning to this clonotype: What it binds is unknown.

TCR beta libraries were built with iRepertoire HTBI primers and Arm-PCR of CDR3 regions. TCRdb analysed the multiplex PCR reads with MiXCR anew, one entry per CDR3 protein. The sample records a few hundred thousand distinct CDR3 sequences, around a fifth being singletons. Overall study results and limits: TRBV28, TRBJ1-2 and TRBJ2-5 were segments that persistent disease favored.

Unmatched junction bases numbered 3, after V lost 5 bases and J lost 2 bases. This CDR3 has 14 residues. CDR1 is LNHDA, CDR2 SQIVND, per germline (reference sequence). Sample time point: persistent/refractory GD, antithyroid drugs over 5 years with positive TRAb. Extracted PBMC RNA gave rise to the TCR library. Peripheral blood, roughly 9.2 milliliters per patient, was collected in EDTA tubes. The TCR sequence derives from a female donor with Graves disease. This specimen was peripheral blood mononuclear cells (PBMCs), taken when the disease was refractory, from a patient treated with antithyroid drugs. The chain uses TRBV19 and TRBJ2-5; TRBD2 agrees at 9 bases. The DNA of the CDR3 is TGTGCCAGTAGTGTCGGACTAGCGCAAGAGACCCAGTACTTC. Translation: CASSVGLAQETQYF.